The 26 T cell receptor beta chains given below trace back to one sample, sequenced in a study of OX40 agonist ivuxolimab in advanced cancers. Profiling relied on immunoSEQ multiplex PCR, and the TCRdb table lists in-frame clones only, not all of them. The sample includes roughly 11,000 clones, 80% to 90% seen only once; the top ten take 9.2%. The sample consisted of CD4+ or CD8+ T cells sorted from blood, taken in a trial of the OX40 agonist ivuxolimab. These TCRs come from an adult with an advanced solid tumor such as melanoma, head and neck, liver or kidney cancer.

The chain has TRBV29-1 and TRBJ2-1, with 10 bases lining up with TRBD1. The germline V gene has CDR1 SQVTM and CDR2 ANQGSEA. V lost 4 bases, J lost 5 bases, and 5 bases stayed unmatched. The CDR3 consists of 14 residues. The CDR3 loop reads CSVGGDRGNNEQFF. The DNA of the CDR3 is TGCAGCGTTGGGGGGGACAGGGGTAACAATGAGCAGTTCTTC.

The genes are TRBV11-1 and TRBJ1-1; D not resolved. The CDR3 covers 13 residues. Trimming removed 0 bases from V and 8 bases from J, with 10 bases in between. Germline V gives CDR1 SGHAT, CDR2 FQDESV (reference sequence). DNA of the CDR3: TGTGCCAGCAGCTTAGCGCAGTCACGGGAAGCTTTCTTT. Amino acids: CASSLAQSREAFF.

The chain joins TRBV2 to TRBJ1-4; the match to TRBD1 covers 7 bases. The CDR3 runs 15 residues. The V and J ends lost 7 bases and 5 bases, in that order; junction bases with no gene match: 10. CDR1 and CDR2 (germline): SNHLY, FYNNEI. In nucleotides, the CDR3 is TGTGCCAGCAAAATCGAGGGGGCCGACAATGAAAAACTGTTTTTT. Translated: CASKIEGADNEKLFF.

The chain recombines TRBV9 with TRBJ2-7, with 8 nucleotides matching TRBD1. The CDR3 contains 14 residues. Per germline, CDR1 SGDLS and CDR2 YYNGEE. V was clipped by 0 bases and J by 5 bases; unmatched bases: 4. The CDR3 coding sequence is TGTGCCAGCAGCGTAGGCAGGGGGCTGAACGAGCAGTACTTC. Residues: CASSVGRGLNEQYF.

This clone was observed a handful of times. This rearrangement joins TRBV4-1 to TRBJ1-1; D might be TRBD1 (5 bases). Germline V gene lookup returns CDR1 MGHRA and CDR2 YSYEKL. The V and J ends lost 7 bases and 5 bases respectively, with 14 bases between them. The CDR3 is 13 residues long. CDR3 in amino acids: CASKGVLETEAFF. The CDR3 region has the DNA TGCGCCAGCAAAGGGGTCCTAGAAACTGAAGCTTTCTTT.

The chain links TRBV7-3 to TRBJ1-1, with 7 nucleotides matching TRBD1. CDR3 length: 13 residues. Germline V gives CDR1 SGHTA, CDR2 FQGTGA. Trimming cost V 5 bases and J 5 bases; bases outside gene matches: 5. CDR3 protein: CASSATGRTEAFF. The DNA for the CDR3 is TGTGCCAGCAGCGCGACAGGGAGAACTGAAGCTTTCTTT. Variable domain in full (rest from reference TRBV7-3 and TRBJ1-1): GAGVSQTPSNKVTEKGKYVELRCDPISGHTALYWYRQSLGQGPEFLIYFQGTGAADDSGLPNDRFFAVRPEGSVSTLKIQRTERGDSAVYLCASSATGRTEAFFGQGTRLTVV.

The chain is built from TRBV7-8 and TRBJ1-1; the D is unclear. Germline loops: CDR1 SGHVS, CDR2 FQNEAQ. Deletions cut 5 bases from V and 10 bases from J, with 11 bases between. The CDR3 runs to 11 residues. CDR3 DNA: TGTGCCAGCAGCCAAGACCCTGGAGCTTTCTTT. It specifies CASSQDPGAFF.

The V and J genes are TRBV29-1 and TRBJ1-2; D not certain. V was shortened by 5 bases and J by 2 bases, with 12 bases between the two germline ends. The CDR3 runs to 13 residues. Germline CDR1 reads SQVTM; CDR2 reads ANQGSEA. The CDR3 DNA follows: TGCAGCGTTCTTCCGGATACAAACTATGGCTACACCTTC. It yields the protein CSVLPDTNYGYTF.

On this clone itself: One end of the junction does not line up with germline, which may come from a read error. V usage is TRBV4-1 and J usage is TRBJ1-5, with TRBD1 matching 8 bases. The CDR3 is 19 amino acids. Germline-derived CDR1 and CDR2 are MGHRA and YSYEKL. The CDR3 DNA is TGCGCCAGCAGCCAAGCGCCCGCGCGACAGGGGAGAAGGCAATCAGCCCCAGCATTT. Amino acids: CASSQAPARQGRRQSAPAF.

The V gene is TRBV7-8, the J gene TRBJ1-1; the D gene is possibly TRBD1 (5 bases). V was trimmed by 5 bases and J by 2 bases, leaving 9 bases between them. The CDR3 consists of 13 residues. Germline CDR1 reads SGHVS; CDR2 reads FQNEAQ. The CDR3 DNA reads TGTGCCAGCAGCATGACAGCTAACACTGAAGCTTTCTTT. Encoded protein: CASSMTANTEAFF.

The CDR3 protein is CASSLEDRKTRIYEQYF. CDR3 in DNA: TGTGCCAGCAGCTTAGAGGACAGGAAAACGCGAATCTACGAGCAGTACTTC. J is TRBJ2-7 and V is TRBV7-9, with 7 bases aligning to TRBD1. The germline CDR1 and CDR2 sequences are SEHNR and FQNEAQ (reference sequence). After removal of 1 base from V and 3 bases from J, the junction contained 12 bases not matched to a gene. CDR3 length: 17 residues.

This chain uses TRBV5-1 with TRBJ2-5; D gene unclear. Germline V gene data show CDR1 as SGHRS and CDR2 as YFSETQ. V lost 0 bases to trimming and J lost 0 bases, with 9 bases between them. This CDR3 is 15 amino acids long. Here the CDR3 DNA reads TGCGCCAGCAGCTTGGCCCTGGAATACCAAGAGACCCAGTACTTC. This translates into CASSLALEYQETQYF.

This chain joins TRBV2 and TRBJ2-6; D assignment may be TRBD1 or TRBD2 (5 bases each). Germline V gene lookup returns CDR1 SNHLY and CDR2 FYNNEI. The germline V and J ends were trimmed by 4 bases and 2 bases, with 9 bases remaining between them. This CDR3 has 15 amino acids. CDR3 bases: TGTGCCAGCAGTGGGGACCCAGCTGGGGCCAACGTCCTGACTTTC. It encodes CASSGDPAGANVLTF.

The chain uses TRBV4-1 and TRBJ2-2; no definite D call. The CDR3 runs to 12 residues. Trimming removed 2 bases at V and 2 bases at J, with 0 bases between. Germline CDR1 MGHRA, CDR2 YSYEKL. The CDR3 region has the DNA TGCGCCAGCAGCCAAAACACCGGGGAGCTGTTTTTT. Translated, it gives CASSQNTGELFF.

This rearrangement joins TRBV13 to TRBJ1-2; D remains unclear. CDR3 length: 14 residues. Germline CDR1 reads PRHDT; CDR2 reads FYEKMQ (reference sequence). V lost 5 bases and J 4 bases, leaving 14 bases between the germline ends. CDR3 sequence: CASSPEVGPYGYTF. The CDR3 region has the DNA TGTGCCAGCAGCCCCGAGGTGGGTCCCTATGGCTACACCTTC. The full variable domain, in which reference TRBV13 and TRBJ1-2 provide the parts outside the CDR3, is AAGVIQSPRHLIKEKRETATLKCYPIPRHDTVYWYQQGPGQDPQFLISFYEKMQSDKGSIPDRFSAQQFSDYHSELNMSSLELGDSALYFCASSPEVGPYGYTFGSGTRLTVV.

This rearrangement joins TRBV13 to TRBJ2-7, with D perhaps matching TRBD2 (5 bases). There are 14 residues in the CDR3. The germline gives CDR1 PRHDT, CDR2 FYEKMQ (reference sequence). With 0 bases removed from V and 7 bases from J, the gap between germline ends came to 13 bases. CDR3 region: CASSLGMTIGEQYF. As DNA, the CDR3 is TGTGCCAGCAGCTTAGGTATGACTATAGGGGAGCAGTACTTC.

V usage is TRBV7-9 and J usage is TRBJ2-7; the D is unclear. Germline V gene sequence: CDR1 SEHNR, CDR2 FQNEAQ (reference sequence). The V and J ends lost 8 bases and 3 bases respectively, with 20 bases between them. This CDR3 is built from 15 residues. The CDR3, as DNA: TGTGCCAGCGACTTATCCCCCCCGTCCGACTACGAGCAGTACTTC. It yields the protein CASDLSPPSDYEQYF.

This clone was seen only a few times. The rearrangement joins TRBV19 to TRBJ1-5; the D gene is possibly TRBD1 (5 bases). The CDR3 runs 13 residues. Looked up from germline, CDR1 is LNHDA and CDR2 is SQIVND (reference sequence). V was clipped by 6 bases and J by 6 bases, with 12 bases between them. CDR3 nucleotide sequence: TGTGCCAGTAGACCCCAGGGAACTCAGCCCCAGCATTTT. Its protein product is CASRPQGTQPQHF.

V gene TRBV5-1 combines with J gene TRBJ2-5, with a possible D match to TRBD2 (5 bases). The CDR3 consists of 11 residues. CDR1 is SGHRS, CDR2 YFSETQ, per germline. V lost 3 bases, J lost 6 bases, and 6 bases lay in between. The CDR3 DNA reads as TGCGCCAGCAGCTACGGGAAGACCCAGTACTTC. As protein: CASSYGKTQYF.

The rearrangement links TRBV4-1 to TRBJ1-1; 7 nucleotides line up with TRBD1. Per the germline V gene, CDR1 is MGHRA and CDR2 is YSYEKL. The V gene end was trimmed by 1 base and the J gene end by 5 bases; junction bases not matched to a gene: 7. The CDR3 loop spans 15 amino acids. The CDR3 DNA sequence: TGCGCCAGCAGCCAAGGGATTCCAGGGGGGACTGAAGCTTTCTTT. This translates into CASSQGIPGGTEAFF.

This chain uses TRBV5-4 with TRBJ1-1; tentatively, D is TRBD1 (6 bases). Trimming removed 4 bases from V and 0 bases from J, with 7 bases in between. This CDR3 is built from 13 residues. CDR1 and CDR2 (germline): SGHNT, YYREEE (reference sequence). The CDR3 spells CASSGQLNTEAFF. In nucleotides, the CDR3 is TGTGCCAGCAGCGGACAGCTGAACACTGAAGCTTTCTTT.

This clone was seen once. The V and J genes are TRBV11-2 and TRBJ1-1, with D perhaps TRBD1 (6 bases). Germline V lookup: CDR1 SGHAT, CDR2 FQNNGV. The CDR3 totals 16 residues. V lost 3 bases, J lost 0 bases, and 14 bases lay in between. For the CDR3, the DNA is TGTGCCAGCAGCTTGGCAGGGGCCCTAATGAACACTGAAGCTTTCTTT. As protein: CASSLAGALMNTEAFF.

J is TRBJ2-7 and V is TRBV5-1; no reliable D call. Trimming removed 2 bases from V and 3 bases from J, with 18 bases in between. The CDR3 contains 16 residues. The germline CDR1 and CDR2 sequences are SGHRS and YFSETQ. Here the CDR3 reads CASSLEWSSLDYEQYF. The CDR3 DNA is TGCGCCAGCAGCTTAGAATGGAGCAGTCTCGACTACGAGCAGTACTTC.

A single count supports this clone. The chain has TRBV14 and TRBJ2-2; D unclear. The CDR3 loop spans 17 amino acids. V lost 0 bases and J 5 bases, leaving 16 bases between the germline ends. The germline gives CDR1 SGHDN, CDR2 FVKESK. In DNA, the CDR3 is TGTGCCAGCAGCCAAGAGTTGGTCCAAGGGAAAACCGGGGAGCTGTTTTTT. Translating gives CASSQELVQGKTGELFF.

Notes on this clone: One end of the junction fails to match germline, which may point to a read error. This rearrangement joins TRBV7-7 to TRBJ2-1; D is unresolved. CDR3 length: 15 amino acids. CDR1 and CDR2 from the germline V gene are SSHAT and FNYEAQ (reference sequence). The CDR3 region is CASSLTGGVNNEQFF. The DNA of the CDR3 is TGTGCTAGCAGCTTAACCGGCGGAGTGAACAATGAGCAGTTCTTC.

In the case of this clone: A read error may explain this, as a much larger clone is one base away. The J gene is TRBJ1-1, the V gene TRBV2; weak D call: TRBD1 (6 bases). Trimming cost V 1 base and J 4 bases, with 13 bases left between them. The V gene's germline CDR1 is SNHLY and CDR2 FYNNEI. This CDR3 comprises 15 residues. DNA for the CDR3: TGTGCCAGCAGTGAAGTAAGGGGGAAGAGCACTGAAGCTTTCTTT. Protein product: CASSEVRGKSTEAFF.